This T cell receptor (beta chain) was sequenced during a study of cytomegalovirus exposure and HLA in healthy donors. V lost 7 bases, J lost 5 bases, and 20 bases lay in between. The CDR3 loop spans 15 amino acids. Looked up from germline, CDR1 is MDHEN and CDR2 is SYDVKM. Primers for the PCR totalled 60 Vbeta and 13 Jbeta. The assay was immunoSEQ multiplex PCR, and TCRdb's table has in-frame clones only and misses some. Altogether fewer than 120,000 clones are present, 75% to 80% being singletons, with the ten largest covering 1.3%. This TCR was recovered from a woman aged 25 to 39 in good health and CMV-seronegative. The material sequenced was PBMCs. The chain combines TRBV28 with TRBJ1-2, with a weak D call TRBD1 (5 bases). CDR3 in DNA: TGTGCCAGCACCATCCCCCCAGGGCTTACTTATGGCTACACCTTC. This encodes CASTIPPGLTYGYTF.